Shown below are 15 T cell receptor beta chains from a single sample sequenced in a study of persistence of HIV-infected CD4 T cells. No cognate antigen is known for these TCRs. Stimulation used 8.5 to 10 ug/mL lysate from CMV-infected fibroblasts. Memory cells lacking CD40L and CD69 with high CD45RO were sorted. The immunoSEQ assay was version 4, run in survey mode. Clones were read by immunoSEQ multiplex PCR, and TCRdb kept only the in-frame ones, dropping some. This sample has approximately 27,000 clones, with around four fifths found just once. Material: CD4+ T cells sorted from PBMCs after roughly 18-hour stimulation, obtained from a patient who received antiretroviral therapy. These receptors were collected from an adult woman with HIV who was CMV-seropositive.

The chain combines TRBV2 with TRBJ1-5; D uncertain. This CDR3 region has 15 residues. The V and J ends lost 11 bases and 2 bases respectively, with 19 bases between them. The germline V gene has CDR1 SNHLY and CDR2 FYNNEI. CDR3 region: CAGYDRVEGNQPQHF. CDR3 in DNA: TGTGCCGGCTACGATAGGGTAGAGGGCAATCAGCCCCAGCATTTT.

This clone was seen only a few times. This sequence joins TRBV18 and TRBJ2-1; unclear D gene. Germline loops: CDR1 KGHSH, CDR2 LQKENI. V lost 0 bases and J lost 6, with 9 bases in between. This CDR3 has 14 amino acids. CDR3 sequence reads: CASSPPSPSNEQFF. The CDR3 coding sequence is TGTGCCAGCTCACCACCCAGTCCGAGCAATGAGCAGTTCTTC.

The V gene is TRBV29-1, the J gene TRBJ1-2; a possible D gene is TRBD1 (5 bases). Trimming removed 6 bases at V and 2 bases at J, with 13 bases between. The CDR3 has 13 residues. Germline V lookup: CDR1 SQVTM, CDR2 ANQGSEA. The CDR3: CSVQGGANYGYTF. In DNA, the CDR3 is TGCAGCGTCCAAGGTGGGGCGAACTATGGCTACACCTTC.

In DNA, the CDR3 is TGTGCCAGCAGAATGACCACTGAAGCTTTCTTT. Residues: CASRMTTEAFF. The V call is TRBV12-3 or TRBV12-4, the J call TRBJ1-1; D unclear. V was pared by 6 bases and J by 4 bases, with 6 bases between. The CDR3 covers 11 residues.

The chain combines TRBV6-6 with TRBJ1-6; D might be TRBD1 (5 bases). From germline, CDR1 is MNHNY and CDR2 SVGAGI (reference sequence). There are 13 residues in the CDR3. Trimming shortened V by 6 bases and J by 6 bases, and 9 bases separated the two germline ends. The CDR3 protein is CASSLQGNSPLHF. CDR3 DNA sequence: TGTGCCAGCAGCCTCCAGGGTAATTCACCCCTCCACTTT.

The rearrangement uses TRBV6-5 and TRBJ1-5; perhaps TRBD1 as D (6 bases). V was shortened by 7 bases and J by 3 bases, with 13 bases between the two germline ends. This CDR3 is built from 14 residues. In germline, CDR1 is MNHEY, CDR2 SVGAGI. The CDR3 sequence: CASTEQGNNQPQHF. The CDR3 coding sequence is TGTGCCAGCACAGAACAGGGTAACAATCAGCCCCAGCATTTT.

This clone occurred once. V usage is TRBV7-8 and J usage is TRBJ1-2, with D perhaps matching TRBD1 (5 bases). The germline V gene encodes CDR1 SGHVS and CDR2 FQNEAQ. This CDR3 region has 14 residues. V was clipped by 0 bases and J by 3 bases, with 8 bases between them. DNA for the CDR3: TGTGCCAGCAGCTTAGCGGGAGGGGACTATGGCTACACCTTC. Translated: CASSLAGGDYGYTF.

J is TRBJ1-1 and V is TRBV11-1; D is undetermined. V lost 3 bases and J 1 base, leaving 6 bases between the germline ends. The CDR3 length is 13 residues. Germline lookup yields CDR1 SGHAT and CDR2 FQDESV (reference sequence). CDR3 region: CASSFDGNTEAFF. DNA of the CDR3: TGTGCCAGCAGCTTTGATGGGAACACTGAAGCTTTCTTT.

The chain has TRBV19 and TRBJ1-2, with TRBD1 matching over 9 bases. The CDR3 has 15 residues. CDR1 is LNHDA and CDR2 is SQIVND in the germline V gene (reference sequence). The V segment lost 3 bases and the J segment 4 bases; nucleotides outside the gene matches: 6. CDR3 coding DNA: TGTGCCAGTAGTATCGGATGGGACAGGGTCTATGGCTACACCTTC. It yields the protein CASSIGWDRVYGYTF.

The V and J genes are TRBV29-1 and TRBJ2-3; D may be TRBD2 (6 bases). Trimming shortened V by 3 bases and J by 0 bases, and 13 bases separated the two germline ends. The CDR3 loop spans 15 amino acids. Germline CDR1 is SQVTM and CDR2 is ANQGSEA. The CDR3 sequence is CSVDGGTWSTDTQYF. The CDR3 region has the DNA TGCAGCGTTGACGGGGGTACGTGGAGCACAGATACGCAGTATTTT.

This chain uses TRBV19 with TRBJ1-2; a weak D match, TRBD1 (5 bases). Trimming stripped 3 bases from V and 0 bases from J, with 11 bases between. The CDR3 contains 15 residues. CDR1 LNHDA and CDR2 SQIVND come from the germline V gene (reference sequence). The DNA for the CDR3 is TGTGCCAGTAGTATCGCGGGGCAGTCTAACTATGGCTACACCTTC. Translation gives CASSIAGQSNYGYTF.

The chain employs TRBV5-1 and TRBJ2-7, with a possible D match to TRBD2 (6 bases). The CDR3 runs to 14 residues. Between the trimmed V and J ends, which lost 4 bases and 5 bases, there was a span of 16 bases. Per the germline V gene, CDR1 is SGHRS and CDR2 is YFSETQ. The CDR3 nucleotides are TGCGCCAGCAGCCCTAGCCTGGGACTGAACGAGCAGTACTTC. Translating it yields CASSPSLGLNEQYF.

Here the CDR3 DNA reads TGTGCCAGGAGGGCCTTGGGAAGTTACGAGCAGTACTTC. It encodes CARRALGSYEQYF. The V call is TRBV2, the J call TRBJ2-7; D might be TRBD2 (5 bases). This CDR3 is 13 amino acids long. V lost 9 bases and J lost 4, with 16 bases in between. CDR1 and CDR2 (germline): SNHLY, FYNNEI.

This sequence joins TRBV9 and TRBJ2-5; the match to TRBD1 covers 9 bases. The CDR3 runs to 16 residues. Germline CDR1 and CDR2: SGDLS and YYNGEE. With 4 bases clipped from V and 5 bases from J, the junction kept 12 bases outside the gene matches. Here the CDR3 reads CASSPRRTGVSETQYF. The CDR3 coding sequence is TGTGCCAGCAGCCCCCGCCGGACAGGGGTTTCGGAGACCCAGTACTTC.

This clone came up once. J is TRBJ1-1 and V is TRBV2; D might be TRBD1 (6 bases). Germline V gene data show CDR1 as SNHLY and CDR2 as FYNNEI. Trimming pared 5 bases from V and 1 base from J, leaving 17 bases between. The CDR3 totals 16 residues. This CDR3 reads CASSRRNRVANTEAFF. As DNA, the CDR3 is TGTGCCAGCAGTCGCCGAAACAGGGTCGCGAACACTGAAGCTTTCTTT.